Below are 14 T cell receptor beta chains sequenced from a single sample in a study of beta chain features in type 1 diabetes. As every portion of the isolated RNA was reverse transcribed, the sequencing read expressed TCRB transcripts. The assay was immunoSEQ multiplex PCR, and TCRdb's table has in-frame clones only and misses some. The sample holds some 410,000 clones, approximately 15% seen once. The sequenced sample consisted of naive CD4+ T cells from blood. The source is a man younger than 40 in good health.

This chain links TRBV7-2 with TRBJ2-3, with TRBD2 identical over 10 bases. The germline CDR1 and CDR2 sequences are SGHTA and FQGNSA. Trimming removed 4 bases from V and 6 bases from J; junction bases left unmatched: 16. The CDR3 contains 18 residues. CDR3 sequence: CASSSSTLAGAPEDTQYF. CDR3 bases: TGTGCCAGCAGCTCATCTACCCTAGCGGGAGCCCCAGAGGATACGCAGTATTTT. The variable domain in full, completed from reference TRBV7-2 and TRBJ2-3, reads GAGVSQSPSNKVTEKGKDVELRCDPISGHTALYWYRQSLGQGLEFLIYFQGNSAPDKSGLPSDRFSAERTGGSVSTLTIQRTQQEDSAVYLCASSSSTLAGAPEDTQYFGPGTRLTVL.

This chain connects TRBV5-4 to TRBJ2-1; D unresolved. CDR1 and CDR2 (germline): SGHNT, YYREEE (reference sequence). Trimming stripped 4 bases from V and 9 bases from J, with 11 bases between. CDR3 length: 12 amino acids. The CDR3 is CASSPLDAEQFF. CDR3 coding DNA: TGTGCCAGCAGCCCTCTAGACGCTGAGCAGTTCTTC.

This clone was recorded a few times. In DNA, the CDR3 is TGTGCCAGCAGTTCCCGTCAGGCCACAGATACGCAGTATTTT. Translating gives CASSSRQATDTQYF. The V call is TRBV25-1, the J call TRBJ2-3; D unclear. The CDR3 consists of 14 residues. The V end was cut by 5 bases, the J end by 2 bases, with 11 bases between. Germline V lookup: CDR1 MGHDK, CDR2 SYGVNS.

Written as DNA, the CDR3 is TGTGCCAGCAGCACCGAGCGGGATGGTACGCAGTATTTT. It yields the protein CASSTERDGTQYF. The rearrangement joins TRBV13 to TRBJ2-3; 7 bases match TRBD2. V shed 5 bases, J shed 8 bases, and the junction held 7 bases outside the gene matches. The CDR3 has 13 residues. Germline-derived CDR1 and CDR2 are PRHDT and FYEKMQ (reference sequence).

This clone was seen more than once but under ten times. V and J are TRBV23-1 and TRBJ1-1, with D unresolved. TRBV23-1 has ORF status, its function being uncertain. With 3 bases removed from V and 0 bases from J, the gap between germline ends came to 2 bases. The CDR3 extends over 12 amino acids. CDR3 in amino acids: CASSQLNTEAFF. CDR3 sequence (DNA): TGCGCCAGCAGTCAGTTGAACACTGAAGCTTTCTTT.

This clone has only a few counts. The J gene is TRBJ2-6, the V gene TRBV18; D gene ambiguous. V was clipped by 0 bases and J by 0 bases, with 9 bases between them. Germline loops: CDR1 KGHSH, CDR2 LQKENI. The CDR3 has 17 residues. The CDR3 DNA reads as TGTGCCAGCTCACCACCGCTACGTATCTCTGGGGCCAACGTCCTGACTTTC. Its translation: CASSPPLRISGANVLTF. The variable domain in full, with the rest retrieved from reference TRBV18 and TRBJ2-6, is NAGVMQNPRHLVRRRGQEARLRCSPMKGHSHVYWYRQLPEEGLKFMVYLQKENIIDESGMPKERFSAEFPKEGPSILRIQQVVRGDSAAYFCASSPPLRISGANVLTFGAGSRLTVL.

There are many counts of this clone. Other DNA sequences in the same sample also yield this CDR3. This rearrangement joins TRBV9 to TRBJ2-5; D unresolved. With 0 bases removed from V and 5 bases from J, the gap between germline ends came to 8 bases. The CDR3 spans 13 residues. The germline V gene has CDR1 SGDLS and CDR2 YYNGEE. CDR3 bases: TGTGCCAGCAGCGTAGTAGGTTCGGAGACCCAGTACTTC. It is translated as CASSVVGSETQYF.

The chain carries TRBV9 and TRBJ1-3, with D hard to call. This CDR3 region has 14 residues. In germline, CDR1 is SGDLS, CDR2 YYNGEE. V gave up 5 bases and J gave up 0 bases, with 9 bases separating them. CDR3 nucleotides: TGTGCCAGCAGGCGGTCGAGCTCTGGAAACACCATATATTTT. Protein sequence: CASRRSSSGNTIYF.

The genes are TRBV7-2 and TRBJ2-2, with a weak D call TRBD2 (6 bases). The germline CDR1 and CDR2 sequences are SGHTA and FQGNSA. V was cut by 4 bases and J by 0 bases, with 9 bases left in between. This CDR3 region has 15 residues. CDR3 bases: TGTGCCAGCAGCTGGGGCGGGACGAACACCGGGGAGCTGTTTTTT. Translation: CASSWGGTNTGELFF.

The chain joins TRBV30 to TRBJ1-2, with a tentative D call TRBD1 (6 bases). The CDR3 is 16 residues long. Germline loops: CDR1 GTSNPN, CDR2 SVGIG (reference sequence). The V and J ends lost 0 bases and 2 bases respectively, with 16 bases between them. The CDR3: CAWSVPRGAGNYGYTF. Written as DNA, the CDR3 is TGTGCCTGGAGTGTTCCCCGGGGGGCAGGGAACTATGGCTACACCTTC.

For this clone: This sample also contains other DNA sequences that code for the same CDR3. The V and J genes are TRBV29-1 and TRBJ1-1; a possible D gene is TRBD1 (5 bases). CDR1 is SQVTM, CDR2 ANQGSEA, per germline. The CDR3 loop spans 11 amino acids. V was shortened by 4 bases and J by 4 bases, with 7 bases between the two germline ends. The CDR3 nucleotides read TGCAGCGTTGGGGGGAGCACTGAAGCTTTCTTT. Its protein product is CSVGGSTEAFF.

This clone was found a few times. The CDR3 spells CASSRTGLHTDTQYF. CDR3 DNA sequence: TGTGCCAGCAGTCGGACAGGCTTACACACAGATACGCAGTATTTT. This chain connects TRBV6-4 to TRBJ2-3; 7 nucleotides match TRBD1. Trimming cost V 5 bases and J 2 bases; bases outside gene matches: 7. The CDR3 is 15 residues long. The germline gives CDR1 MRHNA, CDR2 SNTAGT.

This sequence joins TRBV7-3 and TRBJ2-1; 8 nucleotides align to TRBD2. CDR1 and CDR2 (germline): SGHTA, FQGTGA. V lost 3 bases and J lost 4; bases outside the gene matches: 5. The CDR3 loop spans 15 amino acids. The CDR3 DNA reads TGTGCCAGCAGCTTGAGTAGCGGGAATTACAATGAGCAGTTCTTC. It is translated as CASSLSSGNYNEQFF.

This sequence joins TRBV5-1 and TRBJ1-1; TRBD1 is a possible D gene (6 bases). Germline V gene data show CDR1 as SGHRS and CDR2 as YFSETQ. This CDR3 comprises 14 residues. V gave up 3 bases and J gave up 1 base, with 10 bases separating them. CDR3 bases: TGCGCCAGCAGCTCCGGGACATCGAACACTGAAGCTTTCTTT. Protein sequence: CASSSGTSNTEAFF. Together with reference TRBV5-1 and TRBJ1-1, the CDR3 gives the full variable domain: KAGVTQTPRYLIKTRGQQVTLSCSPISGHRSVSWYQQTPGQGLQFLFEYFSETQRNKGNFPGRFSGRQFSNSRSEMNVSTLELGDSALYLCASSSGTSNTEAFFGQGTRLTVV.